Below, 5 T cell receptor beta chains from the same sample are listed, as sequenced in a study of CD8 T cells in Susac syndrome. Reverse transcription of 0.5 to 1 ug RNA was performed with random hexamers. TCRdb reprocessed the immunoSEQ multiplex PCR reads via MiXCR and lists one record per CDR3 protein. The data hold 150,000 to 200,000 distinct CDR3 sequences, with about 94% observed a single time. Sequencing used CD4+ T cells from PBMCs. These TCRs come from a human donor with Susac syndrome.

V gene TRBV5-1 combines with J gene TRBJ1-1; possible D gene TRBD1, 6 bases. Germline V gene data show CDR1 as SGHRS and CDR2 as YFSETQ. Trimming took 2 bases from V and 1 from J, leaving 15 bases between them. CDR3 length: 16 residues. The CDR3 nucleotides are TGCGCCAGCAGCTTCCTACCACAGGGTCGGAACACTGAAGCTTTCTTT. Encoded protein: CASSFLPQGRNTEAFF.

The chain combines TRBV14 with TRBJ2-3; D gene unclear. CDR3 length: 11 residues. Germline loops: CDR1 SGHDN, CDR2 FVKESK. V was cut by 4 bases and J by 13 bases, with 12 bases left in between. CDR3 in amino acids: CASSPGVPKYF. CDR3 DNA sequence: TGTGCCAGCAGCCCTGGGGTTCCGAAGTATTTT.

The chain is built from TRBV9 and TRBJ2-5, with 9 bases identical to TRBD1. CDR1 and CDR2 from the germline V gene are SGDLS and YYNGEE. The CDR3 length is 17 residues. V lost 4 bases, J lost 3 bases, and 13 bases stayed unmatched. The CDR3 nucleotides are TGTGCCAGCAGCCCAGTAGTCTCGGGACAGGGTAAAGAGACCCAGTACTTC. It codes for CASSPVVSGQGKETQYF.

The chain carries TRBV6-2 or TRBV6-3 and TRBJ1-5; D gene unclear. The V end lost 0 bases, the J end lost 5 bases, and 8 bases lay between the germline ends. This CDR3 region has 14 residues. The germline gives CDR1 MNHEY, CDR2 SVGEGT. CDR3: CASSYSNWDQPQHF. CDR3 in DNA: TGTGCCAGCAGTTACTCAAATTGGGATCAGCCCCAGCATTTT.

The chain uses TRBV12-3 or TRBV12-4 and TRBJ1-1; D not certain. The V and J ends lost 5 bases and 10 bases respectively, with 14 bases between them. This CDR3 comprises 12 residues. This CDR3 reads CASSNGLTGAFF. The CDR3 DNA follows: TGTGCCAGCAGTAATGGCCTCACGGGAGCTTTCTTT.